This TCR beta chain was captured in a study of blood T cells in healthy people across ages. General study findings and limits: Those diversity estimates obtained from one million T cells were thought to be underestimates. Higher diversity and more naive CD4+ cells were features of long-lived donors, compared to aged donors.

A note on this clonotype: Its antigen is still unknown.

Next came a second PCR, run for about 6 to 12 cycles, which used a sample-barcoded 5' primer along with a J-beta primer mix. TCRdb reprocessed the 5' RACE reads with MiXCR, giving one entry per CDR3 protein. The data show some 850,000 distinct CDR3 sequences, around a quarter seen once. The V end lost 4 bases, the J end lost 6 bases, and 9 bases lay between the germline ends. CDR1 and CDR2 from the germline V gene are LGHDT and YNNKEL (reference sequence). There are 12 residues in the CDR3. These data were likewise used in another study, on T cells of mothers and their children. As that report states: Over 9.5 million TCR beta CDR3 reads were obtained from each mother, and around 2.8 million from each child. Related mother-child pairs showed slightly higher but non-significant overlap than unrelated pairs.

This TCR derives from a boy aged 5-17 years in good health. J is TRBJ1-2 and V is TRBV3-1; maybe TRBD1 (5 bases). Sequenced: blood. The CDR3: CASSLPTDGYTF. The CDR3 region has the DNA TGTGCCAGCAGCCTACCGACAGATGGCTACACCTTC.